These T cell receptor beta chains were read from a single sample in a study of T cell repertoires in cytomegalovirus infection. These receptors have no identified antigens. In TCRdb, the reads were re-called with MiXCR into one record per CDR3 protein. Of approximately 910,000 distinct CDR3 sequences listed, 30% to 40% are singletons. The sequences come from cultured CD8+ T cells from PBMCs, collected from culture after CMV antigen stimulation. The receptors were gathered from a human donor in good health (CMV status not recorded). Some clones in this sample may be carry-over from other donors' samples. CDR3s leave out the opening cysteine and the closing phenylalanine or tryptophan. Each record gives: V gene, J gene, CDR3 protein.

v_call: TRBV27
j_call: TRBJ1-2
cdr3_aa: VSIALGDMGGYT

v_call: TRBV7-2
j_call: TRBJ1-2
cdr3_aa: ASSLTGTGNYGYT

v_call: TRBV9
j_call: TRBJ1-1
cdr3_aa: ASSVVHPEAF

v_call: TRBV12-3/TRBV12-4
j_call: TRBJ2-1
cdr3_aa: ASSLGGSCNEQF

v_call: TRBV25-1
j_call: TRBJ2-5
cdr3_aa: ASSGSSGLQETQY

v_call: TRBV4-1
j_call: TRBJ2-7
cdr3_aa: ASSQSTIGEGYYEQY

v_call: TRBV6-1
j_call: TRBJ2-5
cdr3_aa: ASSEFWGGQETQY

v_call: TRBV28
j_call: TRBJ2-1
cdr3_aa: ASSLGTYYNEQF

v_call: TRBV12-3/TRBV12-4
j_call: TRBJ2-3
cdr3_aa: ASSPLGEEEGTDTQY

v_call: TRBV28
j_call: TRBJ2-3
cdr3_aa: ASSPGVASGGAGDTQY

v_call: TRBV29-1
j_call: TRBJ2-5
cdr3_aa: SVYGLTRETQY

v_call: TRBV6-2/TRBV6-3
j_call: TRBJ1-1
cdr3_aa: ASSYWGNTEAF

v_call: TRBV19
j_call: TRBJ1-1
cdr3_aa: ASSIDLSGGTEAF

v_call: TRBV4-3
j_call: TRBJ2-3
cdr3_aa: ASSQEGGDNTDTQY

v_call: TRBV6-5
j_call: TRBJ2-5
cdr3_aa: AVRGGGIQETQY